This TCR beta chain appears in the sequencing data of a study of cytomegalovirus exposure and HLA in healthy donors. Study overall: Earlier sequencing of about 179 million T cells yielded roughly 100 million unique TCR beta sequences.

Whole-study results and caveats: Rarity marked most TCR sequences, yet some public TCRs occurred in many donors.

The germline V and J ends were trimmed by 2 bases and 4 bases, with 15 bases remaining between them. Per the germline V gene, CDR1 is SEHNR and CDR2 is FQNEAQ (reference sequence). The CDR3 extends over 16 amino acids. Healthy bone marrow donors made up the donor group. It was with 60 Vbeta and 13 Jbeta primers that the PCR ran. This table comes from immunoSEQ multiplex PCR, and its TCRdb copy is limited to in-frame clones, with some not included. The sample records about 190,000 clones, roughly four fifths being singletons. Turning to this clone: The target antigen is unknown.

The source of this sequence is a woman in her twenties or thirties in good health and CMV-seropositive. The J gene is TRBJ2-1, the V gene TRBV7-9, with a tentative D call TRBD2 (6 bases). Sequences were obtained from PBMCs. The CDR3 sequence is CASSLLAGLSYNEQFF. The CDR3 DNA follows: TGTGCCAGCAGCTTACTTGCGGGGCTATCATACAATGAGCAGTTCTTC.